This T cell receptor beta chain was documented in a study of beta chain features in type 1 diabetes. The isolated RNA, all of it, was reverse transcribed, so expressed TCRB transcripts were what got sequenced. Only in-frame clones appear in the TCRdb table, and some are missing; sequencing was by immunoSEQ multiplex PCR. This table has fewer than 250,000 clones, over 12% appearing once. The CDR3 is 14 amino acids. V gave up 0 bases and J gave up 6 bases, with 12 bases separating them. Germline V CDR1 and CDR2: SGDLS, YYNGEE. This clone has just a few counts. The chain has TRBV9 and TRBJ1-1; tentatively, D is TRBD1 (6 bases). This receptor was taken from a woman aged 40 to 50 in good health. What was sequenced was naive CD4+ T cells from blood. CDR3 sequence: CASSVVAGVAEAFF. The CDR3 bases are TGTGCCAGCAGCGTAGTGGCAGGGGTGGCTGAAGCTTTCTTT.